The next 8 T cell receptor beta chains were all read from a single sample in a study of CD8 T cells in ankylosing spondylitis. One entry per CDR3 protein, called by TCRdb with MiXCR from the 5' RACE reads. The sample records approximately 240,000 distinct CDR3 sequences, 8% to 11% being singletons. The sequenced sample was blood, either unsorted or a sorted T cell fraction (not recorded which). The receptors were gathered from a male donor with ankylosing spondylitis or in good health (not recorded which).

This sequence joins TRBV4-2 and TRBJ2-2, with a possible D match to TRBD2 (5 bases). Germline CDR1 LGHNA, CDR2 YNFKEQ. Deletions cut 4 bases from V and 4 bases from J, with 13 bases between. CDR3 length: 15 amino acids. CDR3 region: CASSPRLRGTGELFF. Written as DNA, the CDR3 is TGTGCCAGCAGCCCTAGGCTCCGGGGCACCGGGGAGCTGTTTTTT.

The chain carries TRBV21-1 and TRBJ2-1; TRBD1, the D gene given by the table, was not confirmed from the DNA. TRBV21-1 is reported as a pseudogene. The CDR3 is made up of 17 amino acids. CDR3 amino acids: CASSKGGGGKGYNEQFF. The CDR3 DNA sequence: TGTGCCAGCAGCAAAGGTGGGGGGGGGAAGGGGTACAATGAGCAGTTCTTC.

The table lists this clonotype with many counts. This CDR3 reads CSARAGETYNEQFF. As DNA, the CDR3 is TGCAGTGCTAGAGCGGGGGAAACCTACAATGAGCAGTTCTTC. This chain joins TRBV20-1 and TRBJ2-1, with D possibly TRBD2 on 6 matching bases. This CDR3 is built from 14 residues. V dropped 1 base and J dropped 2 bases, with 9 bases sitting between them. Germline V gene sequence: CDR1 DFQATT, CDR2 SNEGSKA (reference sequence).

This clonotype was seen at least ten times. The V gene is TRBV4-1, the J gene TRBJ2-3, with D unclear. The CDR3 is made up of 16 amino acids. V lost 2 bases, J lost 1 base, and 13 bases lay in between. CDR1 is MGHRA and CDR2 is YSYEKL in the germline V gene. CDR3 coding DNA: TGCGCCAGCAGCCAATCAGGTCTTGCCGGCACAGATACGCAGTATTTT. Amino acid sequence: CASSQSGLAGTDTQYF.

In this sample, this clonotype turned up a few times. V is TRBV27 and J is TRBJ2-1, with 9 bases fitting TRBD1. Trimming cost V 7 bases and J 7 bases; bases outside gene matches: 17. The CDR3 contains 17 residues. Germline CDR1 reads MNHEY; CDR2 reads SMNVEV (reference sequence). The CDR3 spells CASTISGGTGFPNEQFF. The DNA of the CDR3 is TGTGCCAGCACCATATCCGGCGGGACAGGGTTTCCGAATGAGCAGTTCTTC.

Many counts were recorded for this clonotype. The chain links TRBV2 to TRBJ2-1; TRBD2 matches at 10 bases. The CDR3 is 13 amino acids. The germline V gene has CDR1 SNHLY and CDR2 FYNNEI. J gave up 7 bases and V 10 bases, and 7 bases lay outside the gene matches. The CDR3 region is CATIAGGRNEQFF. The CDR3 coding sequence is TGTGCCACCATAGCGGGAGGAAGGAATGAGCAGTTCTTC.

In regard to this clonotype: A read error is possible here, since a much larger clone lies one base away. The chain has TRBV30 and TRBJ2-7, with 8 bases matching TRBD2. V was clipped by 3 bases and J by 6 bases; unmatched bases: 10. The CDR3 length is 14 residues. CDR1 GTSNPN and CDR2 SVGIG come from the germline V gene (reference sequence). The CDR3 DNA reads as TGTGCCTGGAGAAATAGCGGGACAATCGCCGAGCAGTACTTC. Amino acids: CAWRNSGTIAEQYF.

At least ten counts were recorded for this clonotype. The chain links TRBV12-3 or TRBV12-4 to TRBJ1-6; D is possibly TRBD1 (5 bases). The V end lost 6 bases, the J end lost 10 bases, and 16 bases lay between the germline ends. The CDR3 sequence is 14 residues long. The CDR3 loop reads CASSPRAGKSPLHF. In nucleotides, the CDR3 is TGTGCCAGCAGCCCCCGGGCAGGGAAATCACCCCTCCACTTT.